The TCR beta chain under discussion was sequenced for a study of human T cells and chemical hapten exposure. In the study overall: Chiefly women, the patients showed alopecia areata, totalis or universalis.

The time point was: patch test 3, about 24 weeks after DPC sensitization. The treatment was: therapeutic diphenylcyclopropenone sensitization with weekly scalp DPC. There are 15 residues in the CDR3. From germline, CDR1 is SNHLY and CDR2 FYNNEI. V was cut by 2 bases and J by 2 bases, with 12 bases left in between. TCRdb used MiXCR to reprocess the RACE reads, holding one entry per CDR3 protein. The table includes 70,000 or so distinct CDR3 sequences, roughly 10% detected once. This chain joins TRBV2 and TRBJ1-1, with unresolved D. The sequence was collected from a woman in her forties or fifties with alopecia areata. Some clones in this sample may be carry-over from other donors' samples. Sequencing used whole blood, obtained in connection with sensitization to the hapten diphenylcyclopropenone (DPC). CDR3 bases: TGTGCCAGCAGTGAAACGTGGCGGTTAAACACTGAAGCTTTCTTT. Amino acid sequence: CASSETWRLNTEAFF.